Each of the 3 T cell receptor beta chains below was sequenced from the same sample in a study of breast tumors, draining lymph nodes, adjacent tissues. TCRdb analysed the multiplex PCR reads with MiXCR anew, one entry per CDR3 protein. This table holds 85,000 to 120,000 distinct CDR3 sequences, less than 40% found once. Samples came from axillary lymph nodes draining the breast cancer. What was sequenced was axillary lymph node tissue. The receptor set was obtained from a female donor with breast cancer. Some clones in this sample may be carry-over from other donors' samples.

With respect to this clonotype: Since the CDR3 does not end with the conserved phenylalanine or tryptophan, this likely comes from a read error. The chain recombines TRBV7-9 with TRBJ1-6; D unclear. Deletions cut 2 bases from V and 12 bases from J, with 17 bases between. The CDR3 totals 15 residues. Germline lookup yields CDR1 SEHNR and CDR2 FQNEAQ (reference sequence). DNA for the CDR3: TGTGCCAGCAGCTTAATTCGGGGAAGTCGTTTACCCCTCCACGTT. This codes for CASSLIRGSRLPLHV.

This clonotype was counted many times. This rearrangement joins TRBV4-1 to TRBJ1-2; D unclear. The CDR3 has 15 amino acids. Germline V gene data show CDR1 as MGHRA and CDR2 as YSYEKL. Between the trimmed V and J ends, which lost 1 base and 5 bases, there was a span of 14 bases. The CDR3 DNA is TGCGCCAGCAGCCAAGTTGGAGTCGGGATGTATGGCTACACCTTC. Residues: CASSQVGVGMYGYTF.

A remark on this clonotype: The conserved final phenylalanine or tryptophan is absent from the CDR3, which likely points to a read error. The rearrangement joins TRBV20-1 to TRBJ2-7, with D possibly being TRBD2 (7 bases). This CDR3 region has 13 residues. Germline V gene sequence: CDR1 DFQATT, CDR2 SNEGSKA (reference sequence). V gave up 5 bases and J gave up 5 bases, with 16 bases separating them. This chain's CDR3 is CSAFRGGAHEQYS. DNA of the CDR3: TGCAGTGCTTTCCGAGGGGGGGCACACGAGCAGTACTCC.